Below are 5 T cell receptor beta chains sequenced from a single sample in a study of blood T cell repertoires in COVID-19. The method was immunoSEQ multiplex PCR; TCRdb's version includes in-frame clones alone and lacks a portion of them. The table includes about 250,000 clones, 70% to 90% detected once. The material sequenced was peripheral blood. The origin of the receptors is a man aged 50 to 60 with COVID-19, enrolled during active disease.

The chain carries TRBV11-1 and TRBJ1-4, with D possibly matching TRBD1 (5 bases). CDR1 is SGHAT and CDR2 is FQDESV in the germline V gene (reference sequence). V was cut by 3 bases and J by 4 bases, with 15 bases left in between. This CDR3 has 16 residues. The CDR3 protein is CASSLSGGTINEKLFF. CDR3 in DNA: TGTGCCAGCAGCTTGAGCGGGGGGACCATTAATGAAAAACTGTTTTTT.

The V and J genes are TRBV18 and TRBJ2-2; the D gene is possibly TRBD1 (6 bases). CDR3 size: 18 residues. CDR1 KGHSH and CDR2 LQKENI come from the germline V gene. Trimming pared 0 bases from V and 7 bases from J, leaving 21 bases between. This chain's CDR3 is CASSPPVGQGTLVGELFF. CDR3 nucleotide sequence: TGTGCCAGCTCACCACCGGTCGGCCAGGGGACGCTAGTCGGGGAGCTGTTTTTT.

The V gene is TRBV4-3, the J gene TRBJ2-3; D might be TRBD2 (7 bases). CDR1 is LGHNA and CDR2 is YSLEER in the germline V gene. There are 15 residues in the CDR3. With 1 base removed from V and 4 bases from J, the gap between germline ends came to 12 bases. CDR3 amino acids: CASSQGGGTADTQYF. CDR3 bases: TGCGCCAGCAGCCAAGGGGGGGGCACCGCAGATACGCAGTATTTT.

This clone was recorded only once. V is TRBV11-3 and J is TRBJ2-3; TRBD1 matches at 7 bases. This CDR3 spans 15 amino acids. V shed 1 base, J shed 2 bases, and the junction held 3 bases outside the gene matches. Germline CDR1 is SGHNT and CDR2 is YENEEA. CDR3 region: CASSLGGTATDTQYF. The DNA for the CDR3 is TGTGCCAGCAGCTTAGGGGGGACAGCCACAGATACGCAGTATTTT. Full variable domain (outside the CDR3, taken from reference TRBV11-3 and TRBJ2-3): EAGVVQSPRYKIIEKKQPVAFWCNPISGHNTLYWYLQNLGQGPELLIRYENEEAVDDSQLPKDRFSAERLKGVDSTLKIQPAELGDSAVYLCASSLGGTATDTQYFGPGTRLTVL.

This clone was counted a single time. The chain carries TRBV4-2 and TRBJ2-1; TRBD1 matches at 10 bases. The CDR3 is 16 amino acids. CDR1 is LGHNA, CDR2 YNFKEQ, per germline. Trimming removed 4 bases from V and 5 bases from J; junction bases left unmatched: 8. CDR3 DNA sequence: TGTGCCAGCAGCCCCCGGGACAGGGGCTTAGACAATGAGCAGTTCTTC. Translating gives CASSPRDRGLDNEQFF.